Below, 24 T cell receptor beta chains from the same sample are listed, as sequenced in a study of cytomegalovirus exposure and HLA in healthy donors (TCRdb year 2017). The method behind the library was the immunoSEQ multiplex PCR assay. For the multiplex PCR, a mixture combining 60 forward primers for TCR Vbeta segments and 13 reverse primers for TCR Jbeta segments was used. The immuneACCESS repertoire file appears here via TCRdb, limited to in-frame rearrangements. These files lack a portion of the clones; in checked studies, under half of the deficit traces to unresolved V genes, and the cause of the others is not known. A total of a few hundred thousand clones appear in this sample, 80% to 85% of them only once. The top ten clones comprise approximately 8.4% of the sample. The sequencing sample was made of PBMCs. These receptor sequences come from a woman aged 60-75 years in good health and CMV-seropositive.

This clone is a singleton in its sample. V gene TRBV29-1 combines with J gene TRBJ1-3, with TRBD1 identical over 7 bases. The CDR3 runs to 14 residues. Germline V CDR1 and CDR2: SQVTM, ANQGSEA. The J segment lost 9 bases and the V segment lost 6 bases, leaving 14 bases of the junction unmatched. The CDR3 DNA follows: TGCAGCGTCGGTTCAGCAGGGGGATCGGCCACCATATATTTT. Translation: CSVGSAGGSATIYF.

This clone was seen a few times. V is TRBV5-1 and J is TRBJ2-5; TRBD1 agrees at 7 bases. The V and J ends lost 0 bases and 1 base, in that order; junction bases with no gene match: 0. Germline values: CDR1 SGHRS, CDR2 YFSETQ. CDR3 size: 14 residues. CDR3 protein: CASSLGDSQETQYF. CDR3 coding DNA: TGCGCCAGCAGCTTGGGGGACAGCCAAGAGACCCAGTACTTC.

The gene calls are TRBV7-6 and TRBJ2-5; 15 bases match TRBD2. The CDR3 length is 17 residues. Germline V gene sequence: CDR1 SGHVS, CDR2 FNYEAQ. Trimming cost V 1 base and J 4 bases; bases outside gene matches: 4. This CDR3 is CASSLEGLAGGAETQYF. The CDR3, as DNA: TGTGCCAGCAGCTTAGAAGGACTAGCGGGAGGGGCAGAGACCCAGTACTTC.

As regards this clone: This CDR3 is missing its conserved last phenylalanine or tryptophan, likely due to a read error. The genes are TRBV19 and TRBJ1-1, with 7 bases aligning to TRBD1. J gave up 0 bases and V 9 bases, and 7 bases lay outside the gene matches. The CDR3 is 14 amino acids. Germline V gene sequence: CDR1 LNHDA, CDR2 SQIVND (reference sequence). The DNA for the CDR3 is TGTGCCAGCATTGACAGGGACATGAACACTGAAGCTTTCTGT. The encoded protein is CASIDRDMNTEAFC.

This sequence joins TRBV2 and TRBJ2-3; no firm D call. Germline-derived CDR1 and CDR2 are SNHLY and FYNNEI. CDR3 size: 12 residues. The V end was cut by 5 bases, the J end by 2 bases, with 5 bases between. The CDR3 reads CASSSLTDTQYF. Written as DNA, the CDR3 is TGTGCCAGCAGTTCTCTCACAGATACGCAGTATTTT.

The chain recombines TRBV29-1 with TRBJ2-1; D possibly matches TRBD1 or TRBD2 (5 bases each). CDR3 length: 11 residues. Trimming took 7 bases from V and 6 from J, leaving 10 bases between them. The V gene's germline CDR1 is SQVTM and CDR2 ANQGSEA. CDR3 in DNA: TGCAGCGCTGAGGGGCCCAATGAGCAGTTCTTC. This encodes CSAEGPNEQFF.

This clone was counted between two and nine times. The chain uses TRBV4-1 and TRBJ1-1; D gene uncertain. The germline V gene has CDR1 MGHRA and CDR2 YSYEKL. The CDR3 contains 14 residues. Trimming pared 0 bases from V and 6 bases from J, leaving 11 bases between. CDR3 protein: CASSQDEGDAEAFF. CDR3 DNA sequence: TGCGCCAGCAGCCAAGATGAGGGTGACGCTGAAGCTTTCTTT.

This chain's CDR3 is CASRSLPSDSPLHF. The CDR3 DNA sequence: TGTGCCAGCAGGTCACTGCCATCGGATTCACCCCTCCACTTT. This chain uses TRBV27 with TRBJ1-6; D gene ambiguous. Trimming took 6 bases from V and 8 from J, leaving 14 bases between them. CDR1 and CDR2 from the germline V gene are MNHEY and SMNVEV (reference sequence). CDR3 length equals 14 residues.

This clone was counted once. The CDR3 DNA sequence: TGTGCCAGCAGCTTGGATCTCGAGCCCCCCTCCGAGCAGTACTTC. This codes for CASSLDLEPPSEQYF. The chain is built from TRBV5-6 and TRBJ2-7; D unclear. The germline gives CDR1 SGHDT, CDR2 YYEEEE. The V end was cut by 0 bases, the J end by 6 bases, with 16 bases between. The CDR3 runs 15 residues.

CDR3 sequence reads: CASRTGGPGFQNTIYF. CDR3 sequence (DNA): TGTGCCAGTAGGACTGGGGGCCCAGGATTCCAAAACACCATATATTTT. The chain recombines TRBV19 with TRBJ1-3, with D possibly being TRBD1 (6 bases). The CDR3 sequence is 16 residues long. The germline CDR1 and CDR2 sequences are LNHDA and SQIVND (reference sequence). The V gene lost 6 bases and the J gene lost 6 bases, with 21 bases spanning the gap.

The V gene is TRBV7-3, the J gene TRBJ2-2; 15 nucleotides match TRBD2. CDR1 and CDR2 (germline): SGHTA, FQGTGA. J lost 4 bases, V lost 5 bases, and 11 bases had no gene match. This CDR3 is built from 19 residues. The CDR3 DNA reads TGTGCCAGCAGCCTAGGACTAGCGGGAGGGCCACGGGGCACCGGGGAGCTGTTTTTT. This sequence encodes CASSLGLAGGPRGTGELFF.

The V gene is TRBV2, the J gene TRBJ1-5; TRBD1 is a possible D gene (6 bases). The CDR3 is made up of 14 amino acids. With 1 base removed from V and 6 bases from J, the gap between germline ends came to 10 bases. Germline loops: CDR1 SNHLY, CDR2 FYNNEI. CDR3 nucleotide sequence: TGTGCCAGCAGTGAAGTTAACAGGGTTCAGCCCCAGCATTTT. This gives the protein CASSEVNRVQPQHF.

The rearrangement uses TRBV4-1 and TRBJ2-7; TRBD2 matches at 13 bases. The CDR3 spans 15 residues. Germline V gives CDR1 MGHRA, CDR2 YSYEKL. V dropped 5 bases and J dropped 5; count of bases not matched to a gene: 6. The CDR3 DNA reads TGCGCCAGCAGCTCCGGACTAGCGGGAGCCCACGAGCAGTACTTC. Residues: CASSSGLAGAHEQYF.

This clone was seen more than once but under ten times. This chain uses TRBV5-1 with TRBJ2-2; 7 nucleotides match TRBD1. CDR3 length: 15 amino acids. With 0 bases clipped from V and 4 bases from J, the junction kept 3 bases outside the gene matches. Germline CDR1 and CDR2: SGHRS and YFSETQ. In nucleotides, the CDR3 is TGCGCCAGCAGCTTGGGACAGGGAACCACCGGGGAGCTGTTTTTT. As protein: CASSLGQGTTGELFF.

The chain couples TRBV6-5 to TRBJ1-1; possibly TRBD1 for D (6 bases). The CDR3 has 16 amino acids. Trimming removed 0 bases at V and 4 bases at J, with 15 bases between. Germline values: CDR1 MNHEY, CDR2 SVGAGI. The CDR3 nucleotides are TGTGCCAGCAGTTACTCCACAGACAGGCGAGGCACTGAAGCTTTCTTT. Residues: CASSYSTDRRGTEAFF.

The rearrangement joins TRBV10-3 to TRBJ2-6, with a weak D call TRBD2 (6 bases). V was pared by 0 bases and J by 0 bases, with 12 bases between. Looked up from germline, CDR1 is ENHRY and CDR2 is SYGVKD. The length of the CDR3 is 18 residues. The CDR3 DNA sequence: TGTGCCATCAGTGAGTCGGGCGGGACCCTCTCTGGGGCCAACGTCCTGACTTTC. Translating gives CAISESGGTLSGANVLTF.

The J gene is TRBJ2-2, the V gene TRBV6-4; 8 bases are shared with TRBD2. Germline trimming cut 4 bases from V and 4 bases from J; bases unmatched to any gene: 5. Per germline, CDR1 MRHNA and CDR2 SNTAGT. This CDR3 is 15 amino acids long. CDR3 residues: CASSVLAESTGELFF. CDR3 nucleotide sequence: TGTGCCAGCAGTGTACTAGCGGAGAGCACCGGGGAGCTGTTTTTT.

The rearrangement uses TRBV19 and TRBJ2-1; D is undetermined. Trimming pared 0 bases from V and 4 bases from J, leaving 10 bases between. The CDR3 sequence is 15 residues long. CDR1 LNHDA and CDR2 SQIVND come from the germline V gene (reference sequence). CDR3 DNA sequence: TGTGCCAGTAGTATAGATGAGGAGCGATACAATGAGCAGTTCTTC. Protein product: CASSIDEERYNEQFF.

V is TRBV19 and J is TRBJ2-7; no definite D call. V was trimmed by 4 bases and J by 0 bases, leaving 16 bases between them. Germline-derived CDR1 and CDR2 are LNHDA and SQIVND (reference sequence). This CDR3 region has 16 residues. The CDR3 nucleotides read TGTGCCAGTAGTAGAAGGAGCGCCACGAGCTCCTACGAGCAGTACTTC. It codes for CASSRRSATSSYEQYF. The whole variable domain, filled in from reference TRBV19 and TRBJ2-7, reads DGGITQSPKYLFRKEGQNVTLSCEQNLNHDAMYWYRQDPGQGLRLIYYSQIVNDFQKGDIAEGYSVSREKKESFPLTVTSAQKNPTAFYLCASSRRSATSSYEQYFGPGTRLTVT.

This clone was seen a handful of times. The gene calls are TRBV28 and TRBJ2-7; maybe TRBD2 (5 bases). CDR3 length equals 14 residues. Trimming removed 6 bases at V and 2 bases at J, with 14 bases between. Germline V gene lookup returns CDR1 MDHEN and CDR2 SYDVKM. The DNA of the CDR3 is TGTGCCAGCAGCCTAGGACCGGGGACCTACGAGCAGTACTTC. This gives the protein CASSLGPGTYEQYF. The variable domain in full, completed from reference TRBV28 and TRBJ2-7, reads DVKVTQSSRYLVKRTGEKVFLECVQDMDHENMFWYRQDPGLGLRLIYFSYDVKMKEKGDIPEGYSVSREKKERFSLILESASTNQTSMYLCASSLGPGTYEQYFGPGTRLTVT.

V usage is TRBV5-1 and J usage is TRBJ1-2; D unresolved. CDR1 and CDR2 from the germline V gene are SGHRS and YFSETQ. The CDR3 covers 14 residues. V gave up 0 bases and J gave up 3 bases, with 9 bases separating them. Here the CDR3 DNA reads TGCGCCAGCAGCTTGGTCGGGGTCGACTATGGCTACACCTTC. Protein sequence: CASSLVGVDYGYTF.

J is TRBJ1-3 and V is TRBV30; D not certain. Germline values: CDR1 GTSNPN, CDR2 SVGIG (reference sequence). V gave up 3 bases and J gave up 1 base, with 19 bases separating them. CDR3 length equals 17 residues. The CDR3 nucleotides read TGTGCCTGGAGGAGGCGAGGCGGGATTTTTTCTGGAAACACCATATATTTT. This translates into CAWRRRGGIFSGNTIYF.

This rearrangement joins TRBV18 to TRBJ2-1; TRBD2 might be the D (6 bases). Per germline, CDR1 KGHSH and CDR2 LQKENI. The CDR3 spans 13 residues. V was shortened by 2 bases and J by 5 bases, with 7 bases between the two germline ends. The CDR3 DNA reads TGTGCCAGCTCACCAATAGCGGACAATGAGCAGTTCTTC. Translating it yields CASSPIADNEQFF.

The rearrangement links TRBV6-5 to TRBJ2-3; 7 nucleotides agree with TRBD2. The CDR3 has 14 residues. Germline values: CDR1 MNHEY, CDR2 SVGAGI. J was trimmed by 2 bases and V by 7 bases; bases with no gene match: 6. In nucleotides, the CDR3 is TGTGCCAGCACTGCGGGAGCTCACACAGATACGCAGTATTTT. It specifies CASTAGAHTDTQYF.